This T cell receptor (beta chain) was recovered during a study of PD-1 blockade in mismatch repair-deficient tumors. Method: immunoSEQ multiplex PCR; TCRdb's copy keeps in-frame clones and lacks some. The data hold more than 90,000 clones, with 70% to 80% observed a single time. From germline, CDR1 is LGHNA and CDR2 YNFKEQ. This CDR3 comprises 17 residues. The V and J ends lost 0 bases and 8 bases respectively, with 19 bases between them. The source is an adult with mismatch repair-deficient cancer. The J gene is TRBJ1-4, the V gene TRBV4-2, with a tentative D call TRBD1 (5 bases). The specimen comprised peripheral blood, sampled just over 59 weeks after starting pembrolizumab. Written as DNA, the CDR3 is TGTGCCAGCAGCCAAGAATCCGGGGCGTTCGCTGAGGAAAAACTGTTTTTT. Protein: CASSQESGAFAEEKLFF.